The T cell receptor (beta chain) described here comes from a study of T cells after yellow fever vaccination. Study context: The authors prepared low-cell-number fractions using SMART-Seq v4 Ultra Low Input.

This clonotype was counted only a few times. The study, taken as a whole, reports: A weaker but faster secondary response was observed, peaking on day 5 versus 15. Reappearance after the booster was observed for most primary-vaccination clones (96% CD4, less than 90% CD8).

Via MiXCR, TCRdb re-called the 5' RACE reads, giving one row per CDR3 protein. The table shows about 85,000 distinct CDR3 sequences, with about 14% occurring only once. Germline CDR1 reads SGHRS; CDR2 reads YFSETQ. V dropped 1 base and J dropped 1 base, with 7 bases sitting between them. The CDR3 totals 14 residues. The starting material was CD8+ T cells not binding an NS4B(214-222) dextramer, sorted from PBMCs, obtained approximately 22 days after the first yellow fever vaccination. The clonotype comes from a man aged 18 to 30 who received the YFV17D yellow fever vaccine. The V call is TRBV5-1, the J call TRBJ2-3; D not certain. The CDR3 protein is CASSLYPGTDTQYF. The CDR3 coding sequence is TGCGCCAGCAGCTTGTATCCCGGCACAGATACGCAGTATTTT.